One sample yielded the 30 T cell receptor beta chains listed below, sequenced in a study of beta chain features in type 1 diabetes. Antigens for these TCRs are unknown. Overall study results and limits: Within each of all four CD4+ subsets, Type 1 diabetes patients had TCRB CDR3s that were moderately but significantly shorter.

cDNA synthesis used the whole RNA isolate, giving expressed TCRB sequences. Libraries were prepared by immunoSEQ multiplex PCR; TCRdb keeps only in-frame clonotypes and omits some of them. This sample yields around 600,000 clones, of which 9.5% to 15% are seen a single time; 0.09% to 0.15% belongs to the top ten. Sequencing used naive CD4+ T cells from blood. The receptors were sampled from a man aged 25-40 years with type 1 diabetes.

This clone showed up just a few times. The rearrangement joins TRBV9 to TRBJ1-1; 8 positions agree with TRBD1. The germline V gene has CDR1 SGDLS and CDR2 YYNGEE. V was clipped by 3 bases and J by 7 bases; unmatched bases: 5. This CDR3 contains 13 residues. In DNA form, the CDR3 reads TGTGCCAGCAGCGCAGACAGGGGAGATGAAGCTTTCTTT. Protein product: CASSADRGDEAFF.

This clone was picked up a small number of times. V and J are TRBV10-3 and TRBJ1-4; D gene unclear. The V end was cut by 0 bases, the J end by 8 bases, with 10 bases between. The CDR3 runs to 14 residues. Germline V lookup: CDR1 ENHRY, CDR2 SYGVKD. The CDR3 nucleotides are TGTGCCATCAGTGAGTCGAAGGGATCAGAAAAACTGTTTTTT. This sequence encodes CAISESKGSEKLFF.

J is TRBJ1-4 and V is TRBV30; D not resolved. The CDR3 runs 14 residues. V lost 0 bases, J lost 4 bases, and 9 bases lay in between. Germline V gene lookup returns CDR1 GTSNPN and CDR2 SVGIG (reference sequence). The DNA of the CDR3 is TGTGCCTGGAGTGTGGCTGGGAATAATGAAAAACTGTTTTTT. Amino acids: CAWSVAGNNEKLFF.

This clone was observed a handful of times. The V gene is TRBV18, the J gene TRBJ1-2; D uncertain. Germline CDR1 reads KGHSH; CDR2 reads LQKENI. The CDR3 sequence is 15 residues long. Trimming cost V 3 bases and J 0 bases, with 11 bases left between them. The CDR3 loop reads CASSPNEKTNYGYTF. The DNA for the CDR3 is TGTGCCAGCTCACCTAACGAGAAGACTAACTATGGCTACACCTTC. Drawing the rest from reference TRBV18 and TRBJ1-2, the complete variable domain is NAGVMQNPRHLVRRRGQEARLRCSPMKGHSHVYWYRQLPEEGLKFMVYLQKENIIDESGMPKERFSAEFPKEGPSILRIQQVVRGDSAAYFCASSPNEKTNYGYTFGSGTRLTVV.

This clone was seen only a few times. The rearrangement joins TRBV7-2 to TRBJ2-5, with D possibly matching TRBD2 (6 bases). The CDR3 length is 15 residues. Germline CDR1 and CDR2: SGHTA and FQGNSA. V gave up 1 base and J gave up 2 bases, with 11 bases separating them. The CDR3 sequence: CASSLGSREQETQYF. As DNA, the CDR3 is TGTGCCAGCAGCTTAGGTAGCCGGGAGCAAGAGACCCAGTACTTC. The variable domain in full, with the rest retrieved from reference TRBV7-2 and TRBJ2-5, is GAGVSQSPSNKVTEKGKDVELRCDPISGHTALYWYRQSLGQGLEFLIYFQGNSAPDKSGLPSDRFSAERTGGSVSTLTIQRTQQEDSAVYLCASSLGSREQETQYFGPGTRLLVL.

This rearrangement joins TRBV2 to TRBJ2-2; TRBD1 matches 7 bases. V trimming: 4 bases; J trimming: 1 base; junction bases outside the gene matches: 6. This CDR3 spans 16 amino acids. Germline CDR1 and CDR2: SNHLY and FYNNEI. CDR3 bases: TGTGCCAGCAGTGGGTTCGGGACAGAGAACACCGGGGAGCTGTTTTTT. Protein product: CASSGFGTENTGELFF.

This chain connects TRBV18 to TRBJ1-5, with D possibly matching TRBD1 (6 bases). V was shortened by 9 bases and J by 3 bases, with 15 bases between the two germline ends. The CDR3 has 14 amino acids. CDR1 KGHSH and CDR2 LQKENI come from the germline V gene. The CDR3 loop is CASSSQGLNQPQHF. The CDR3 bases are TGTGCCAGTTCGTCCCAGGGGCTCAATCAGCCCCAGCATTTT.

This rearrangement joins TRBV7-8 to TRBJ2-7; D might be TRBD1 (6 bases). Looked up from germline, CDR1 is SGHVS and CDR2 is FQNEAQ. The CDR3 is made up of 16 amino acids. Trimming cost V 5 bases and J 2 bases, with 19 bases left between them. The CDR3, as DNA: TGTGCCAGCAGCCCAGGGACATTCGTAAAGCCCTACGAGCAGTACTTC. This sequence encodes CASSPGTFVKPYEQYF.

This CDR3 is CASSNGPGTGTHEQYF. DNA of the CDR3: TGTGCCAGCAGCAATGGACCTGGGACAGGGACGCACGAGCAGTACTTC. The chain uses TRBV7-2 and TRBJ2-7; 9 positions match TRBD1. The CDR3 runs to 16 residues. The V segment lost 5 bases and the J segment 5 bases; nucleotides outside the gene matches: 13. Per the germline V gene, CDR1 is SGHTA and CDR2 is FQGNSA.

The chain links TRBV7-9 to TRBJ1-5, with 10 bases matching TRBD1. After removal of 5 bases from V and 7 bases from J, the junction contained 8 bases not matched to a gene. This CDR3 is 15 amino acids long. Germline CDR1 SEHNR, CDR2 FQNEAQ (reference sequence). In DNA, the CDR3 is TGTGCCAGCAGCCCACCGGGACAGGGGAACCAGCCCCAGCATTTT. It specifies CASSPPGQGNQPQHF.

The chain links TRBV19 to TRBJ1-6; perhaps TRBD1 as D (5 bases). Trimming pared 2 bases from V and 11 bases from J, leaving 10 bases between. CDR3 length: 13 residues. CDR1 and CDR2 from the germline V gene are LNHDA and SQIVND (reference sequence). CDR3: CASSIIRGTPLHF. CDR3 sequence (DNA): TGTGCCAGTAGTATAATCCGGGGGACACCCCTCCACTTT.

This sequence joins TRBV10-3 and TRBJ2-1; 12 nucleotides agree with TRBD1. V was pared by 9 bases and J by 6 bases, with 9 bases of the junction left unmatched. CDR3 length: 15 residues. Germline V lookup: CDR1 ENHRY, CDR2 SYGVKD. The CDR3 DNA reads TGTGCCATTAGCCCCGGGACAGGGGGCCTCAATGAGCAGTTCTTC. As protein: CAISPGTGGLNEQFF.

The chain carries TRBV6-5 and TRBJ2-5; 7 nucleotides match TRBD1. The CDR3 is made up of 14 amino acids. The V gene end was trimmed by 5 bases and the J gene end by 5 bases; junction bases not matched to a gene: 8. Germline CDR1 and CDR2: MNHEY and SVGAGI. The CDR3 coding sequence is TGTGCCAGCAGTCGGGGACAGTCCTCTGAGACCCAGTACTTC. Translating gives CASSRGQSSETQYF.

This clone was counted only a few times. The rearrangement links TRBV4-2 to TRBJ1-4, with TRBD1 matching 8 bases. CDR3 length equals 14 residues. Germline lookup yields CDR1 LGHNA and CDR2 YNFKEQ. V shed 5 bases and J 7 bases; nucleotides not matched to a gene: 6. Written as DNA, the CDR3 is TGTGCCAGCAGCGCGACAGGGGATGTTGAAAAACTGTTTTTT. This sequence encodes CASSATGDVEKLFF.

The chain couples TRBV30 to TRBJ2-7; tentative D call: TRBD1 (5 bases). With 5 bases removed from V and 0 bases from J, the gap between germline ends came to 17 bases. Germline CDR1 reads GTSNPN; CDR2 reads SVGIG (reference sequence). This CDR3 spans 15 amino acids. CDR3 coding DNA: TGTGCCTGGGGTGCTTTTGGGGCCCTCTCCTACGAGCAGTACTTC. Translation: CAWGAFGALSYEQYF.

This clone was found a few times. The J gene is TRBJ2-5, the V gene TRBV5-6; the D call may be TRBD1 or TRBD2 (5 bases each). V was trimmed by 3 bases and J by 2 bases, leaving 8 bases between them. Looked up from germline, CDR1 is SGHDT and CDR2 is YYEEEE. This CDR3 is built from 13 residues. CDR3 DNA: TGTGCCAGCAGCTGGGGGAGTCAAGAGACCCAGTACTTC. Translated: CASSWGSQETQYF.

V usage is TRBV6-1 and J usage is TRBJ2-7; 9 bases are a match to TRBD2. The V segment lost 6 bases and the J segment 5 bases; nucleotides outside the gene matches: 8. CDR3 length equals 14 residues. CDR1 and CDR2 (germline): MNHNS, SASEGT. The CDR3 protein is CASRTNSGGDEQYF. CDR3 bases: TGTGCCAGCAGGACTAATAGCGGGGGCGACGAGCAGTACTTC.

J is TRBJ1-5 and V is TRBV7-9; 7 bases align to TRBD1. The CDR3 is 15 residues long. Unmatched junction bases numbered 7, after V lost 3 bases and J lost 5 bases. From germline, CDR1 is SEHNR and CDR2 FQNEAQ (reference sequence). The CDR3 sequence: CASSFTGDRYQPQHF. CDR3 coding DNA: TGTGCCAGCAGCTTTACAGGGGACCGATATCAGCCCCAGCATTTT.

The genes are TRBV5-1 and TRBJ2-6; D call uncertain. The germline CDR1 and CDR2 sequences are SGHRS and YFSETQ. The CDR3 has 16 amino acids. V was pared by 0 bases and J by 0 bases, with 7 bases between. CDR3 sequence (DNA): TGCGCCAGCAGCTTGGCGGCAGGCTCTGGGGCCAACGTCCTGACTTTC. Translating it yields CASSLAAGSGANVLTF. The full variable domain, rest sourced from reference TRBV5-1 and TRBJ2-6, is KAGVTQTPRYLIKTRGQQVTLSCSPISGHRSVSWYQQTPGQGLQFLFEYFSETQRNKGNFPGRFSGRQFSNSRSEMNVSTLELGDSALYLCASSLAAGSGANVLTFGAGSRLTVL.

With regard to this clone: In the same sample, other DNA sequences code for this CDR3. The chain carries TRBV29-1 and TRBJ1-5, with a weak D call TRBD1 (5 bases). The germline V gene has CDR1 SQVTM and CDR2 ANQGSEA. Trimming removed 1 base at V and 4 bases at J, with 8 bases between. This CDR3 has 13 amino acids. The DNA of the CDR3 is TGCAGCGTTGAAGTGGGGGGGAATCAGCCCCAGCATTTT. Protein sequence: CSVEVGGNQPQHF.

This clone was detected a few times. The CDR3 region has the DNA TGTGCCAGCTCAGGGGCTTCAGAGACCCAGTACTTC. Amino acids: CASSGASETQYF. The chain combines TRBV18 with TRBJ2-5, with D tentatively TRBD1 (5 bases). Trimming shortened V by 5 bases and J by 4 bases, and 8 bases separated the two germline ends. Germline V lookup: CDR1 KGHSH, CDR2 LQKENI. The length of the CDR3 is 12 residues.

The table lists this clone with a few counts. The chain uses TRBV5-1 and TRBJ2-7; D remains ambiguous. The CDR3 has 14 residues. The V and J ends lost 4 bases and 2 bases respectively, with 13 bases between them. The germline gives CDR1 SGHRS, CDR2 YFSETQ. DNA of the CDR3: TGCGCCAGCAGCCCCAACGGAGTGGCCTACGAGCAGTACTTC. Translating gives CASSPNGVAYEQYF.

CDR3 sequence: CAWSIRGYEQYF. The CDR3 DNA reads TGTGCCTGGAGTATTCGGGGCTACGAGCAGTACTTC. This chain connects TRBV30 to TRBJ2-5, with D possibly matching TRBD2 (5 bases). The DNA end is a closer match to TRBJ2-7, so the J assignment may be wrong. This CDR3 is 12 amino acids long. Germline lookup yields CDR1 GTSNPN and CDR2 SVGIG (reference sequence).

This chain connects TRBV18 to TRBJ2-1, with D possibly matching TRBD2 (6 bases). CDR3 size: 14 residues. Germline CDR1 reads KGHSH; CDR2 reads LQKENI. V lost 4 bases and J lost 3, with 10 bases in between. The CDR3 is CASSLTRGYNEQFF. For the CDR3, the DNA is TGTGCCAGCTCACTGACTAGGGGCTACAATGAGCAGTTCTTC.

This sequence joins TRBV6-5 and TRBJ2-1; D could derive from TRBD1 or TRBD2 (5 bases each). Trimming took off 6 bases at V and 8 bases at J, with 17 bases between the two ends. The CDR3 is 14 amino acids. The germline CDR1 and CDR2 sequences are MNHEY and SVGAGI. CDR3 nucleotide sequence: TGTGCCAGCAGCCCCCGAGGCAGGGACGATGAGCAGTTCTTC. This sequence encodes CASSPRGRDDEQFF.

This clone occurred a few times. This chain uses TRBV2 with TRBJ2-5; TRBD2 might be the D (5 bases). V was shortened by 6 bases and J by 1 base, with 15 bases between the two germline ends. Germline CDR1 and CDR2: SNHLY and FYNNEI. The CDR3 length is 15 residues. The CDR3 region has the DNA TGTGCCAGCAGCCCCAACGGTGGGAGCCAAGAGACCCAGTACTTC. Protein sequence: CASSPNGGSQETQYF.

The V and J genes are TRBV10-2 and TRBJ2-7; TRBD2 matches 9 bases. The junction had 4 bases not matched to a gene; V was cut back by 2 bases and J by 2 bases. Germline CDR1 reads WSHSY; CDR2 reads SAAADI. The CDR3 loop spans 15 amino acids. In nucleotides, the CDR3 is TGCGCCAGCAGTGAGATGTCTAGCGGGGCCTACGAGCAGTACTTC. Protein: CASSEMSSGAYEQYF.

This clone was observed a few times. The genes are TRBV28 and TRBJ2-5; D is undetermined. The CDR3 has 11 amino acids. Per germline, CDR1 MDHEN and CDR2 SYDVKM. V lost 3 bases to trimming and J lost 7 bases, with 6 bases between them. The CDR3, as DNA: TGTGCCAGCAGTTTGTTCGGGACCCAGTACTTC. Translated: CASSLFGTQYF.

In DNA, the CDR3 is TGTGCCAGCAGTTTTGGTAGCGGGGGGACCAATGAGCAGTTCTTC. Amino acids: CASSFGSGGTNEQFF. The chain carries TRBV27 and TRBJ2-1; 10 bases are a match to TRBD2. Germline V gene sequence: CDR1 MNHEY, CDR2 SMNVEV (reference sequence). This CDR3 region has 15 residues. V shed 3 bases and J 6 bases; nucleotides not matched to a gene: 5.

The table lists this clone with a few counts. The CDR3 loop is CASSIGLGEAGANVLTF. CDR3 sequence (DNA): TGTGCCAGTAGTATTGGTTTAGGGGAAGCTGGGGCCAACGTCCTGACTTTC. This chain uses TRBV19 with TRBJ2-6, with D possibly being TRBD1 (5 bases). V dropped 3 bases and J dropped 2 bases, with 14 bases sitting between them. The CDR3 extends over 17 amino acids. Looked up from germline, CDR1 is LNHDA and CDR2 is SQIVND (reference sequence).